A single sample is the source of the 9 T cell receptor beta chains below, sequenced in a study of T cells expressing NK-cell markers. Using the 5' RACE reads, TCRdb records one entry per CDR3 protein without DNA. This sample's table reports about 380,000 distinct CDR3 sequences. Sequenced: blood T cells: a sorted CD56 or NKG2C T cell subset, CD4+ or CD8+ T cells, or bulk PBMC T cells (not recorded which). These TCRs come from a man aged 18 to 69 in good health.

The chain employs TRBV11-1 and TRBJ2-1. The CDR3 covers 15 residues. CDR1 is SGHAT, CDR2 FQDESV, per germline (reference sequence). The CDR3 sequence: CASSLKRIDYNEQFF.

The CDR3 sequence is CALKVAGSTDTQYF. The rearrangement joins TRBV2 to TRBJ2-3; TCRdb's D call, TRBD2, is unchecked because there is no DNA. CDR3 length: 14 amino acids. Germline CDR1 and CDR2: SNHLY and FYNNEI. The full variable domain, in which reference TRBV2 and TRBJ2-3 provide the parts outside the CDR3, is EPEVTQTPSHQVTQMGQEVILRCVPISNHLYFYWYRQILGQKVEFLVSFYNNEISEKSEIFDDQFSVERPDGSNFTLKIRSTKLEDSAMYFCALKVAGSTDTQYFGPGTRLTVL.

The rearrangement uses TRBV3-1 and TRBJ2-7; without DNA, the TCRdb call of TRBD1 cannot be checked. In germline, CDR1 is LGHDT, CDR2 YNNKEL (reference sequence). This CDR3 comprises 12 residues. CDR3 sequence reads: CASSQSPVIQYF.

CDR3 sequence: CASSKGQVPAEQYF. The genes are TRBV7-2 and TRBJ2-7; TCRdb returns TRBD1, unconfirmable since there is no DNA. CDR3 length equals 14 residues. Looked up from germline, CDR1 is SGHTA and CDR2 is FQGNSA.

The genes are TRBV20-1 and TRBJ1-2. CDR3 size: 15 residues. CDR1 is DFQATT and CDR2 is SNEGSKA in the germline V gene (reference sequence). This CDR3 reads CSARRRGGVNYGYTF.

The genes are TRBV15 and TRBJ1-1. CDR3 length equals 14 residues. The germline V gene has CDR1 LNHNV and CDR2 YYDKDF (reference sequence). The CDR3 is CATRPRVVGTEAFF.

The rearrangement joins TRBV28 to TRBJ1-6. The CDR3 loop spans 17 amino acids. Germline CDR1 is MDHEN and CDR2 is SYDVKM. CDR3 region: CASSLYAGHREGSPLHF.

This chain connects TRBV3-1 to TRBJ2-3; the D gene TCRdb calls, TRBD2, cannot be checked with no DNA. Germline values: CDR1 LGHDT, CDR2 YNNKEL (reference sequence). This CDR3 is 12 amino acids long. The CDR3: CASSTLADTQYF.

The chain links TRBV6-1 to TRBJ2-5; TCRdb's assignment of TRBD2 cannot be checked, as there is no DNA. This CDR3 comprises 14 residues. The germline V gene encodes CDR1 MNHNS and CDR2 SASEGT. This CDR3 is CASSPGLATQTQYF.